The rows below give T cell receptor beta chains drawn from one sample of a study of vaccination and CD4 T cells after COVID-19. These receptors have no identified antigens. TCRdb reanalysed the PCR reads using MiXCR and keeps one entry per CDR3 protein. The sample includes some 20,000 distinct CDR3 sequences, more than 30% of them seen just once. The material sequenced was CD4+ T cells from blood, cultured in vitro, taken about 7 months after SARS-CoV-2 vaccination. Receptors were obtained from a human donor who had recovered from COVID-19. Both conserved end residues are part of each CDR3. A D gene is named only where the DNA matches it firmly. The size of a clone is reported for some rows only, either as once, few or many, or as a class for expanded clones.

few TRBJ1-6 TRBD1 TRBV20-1 TGCAGTGCTAGAGATGGGGGACAGGGGGAGAATTCACCCCTCCACTTT CSARDGGQGENSPLHF
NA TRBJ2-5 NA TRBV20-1 TGCAGTGGCGAGAGGGGCAGGGAGACCCAGTACTTC CSGERGRETQYF
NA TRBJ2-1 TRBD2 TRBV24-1 TGTGCCACCAGTGATCCGCGGGGGGAATCCTACAATGAGCAGTTCTTC CATSDPRGESYNEQFF
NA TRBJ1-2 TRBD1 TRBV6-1 TGTGCCAGCAGTGAATATTGGACAGGGTACTCCTATGGCTACACCTTC CASSEYWTGYSYGYTF
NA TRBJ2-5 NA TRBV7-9 TGTGCCAGCAGCTTAGGGTCACTGTTGTACCAAGAGACCCAGTACTTC CASSLGSLLYQETQYF
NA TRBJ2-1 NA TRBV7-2 TGTGCCAGCAGCTTAGTGGGTCCCACACTCCCGCACCATGAGCAGTTCTTC CASSLVGPTLPHHEQFF
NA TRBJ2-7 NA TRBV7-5 NA CISVPEAPGLSYEQYF
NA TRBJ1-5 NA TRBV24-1 TGTGCCACCAGTGATTCCCTTGCGGGTCAGCCCCAGCATTTT CATSDSLAGQPQHF
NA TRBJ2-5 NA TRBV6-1 TGTGCCAGCAGTGAGGCGATCACCCAAGAGACCCAGTACTTC CASSEAITQETQYF
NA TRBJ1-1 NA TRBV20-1 TGCAGTGCTAGAGGGGGCAAGGAGACTGAAGCTTTCTTT CSARGGKETEAFF
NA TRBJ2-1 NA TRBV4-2 TGTGCCAGCAGCCAACTTTCACAGGAACCTTGGGCCAATGAGCAGTTCTTC CASSQLSQEPWANEQFF
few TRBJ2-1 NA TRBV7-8 TGTGCCAGCAGCTTAGTTGCGGAACTCAATGAGCAGTTCTTC CASSLVAELNEQFF
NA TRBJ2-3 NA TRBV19 TGTGCCACCCGAAGGAGGGGGCGCACAGATACGCAGTATTTT CATRRRGRTDTQYF
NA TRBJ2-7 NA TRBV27 TGTGCCAGCAGTTTGACGGGATTCGAGCTTGGATCCTACGAGCAGTACTTC CASSLTGFELGSYEQYF